In its sample, the clone carrying this TCR beta chain was seen a few times. Alongside a J-beta primer mix, a sample-barcoded 5' primer served in a second PCR lasting roughly 6 to 11 cycles. TCRdb processed the 5' RACE reads anew with MiXCR; each CDR3 protein has one entry. The sample holds around 1,000,000 distinct CDR3 sequences, around 25% seen once. CDR1 DFQATT and CDR2 SNEGSKA come from the germline V gene (reference sequence). This CDR3 spans 12 amino acids. This sample is drawn from a study of blood T cells in healthy people across ages. The data were also submitted as part of a second study, on T cells of mothers and their children.

What was sequenced was blood. This clonotype originated in a girl between 2 and 10 years old in good health. V is TRBV20-1 and J is TRBJ2-5; 8 nucleotides match TRBD2. With the DNA end fitting TRBJ2-1 better, the J assignment may be wrong. CDR3 DNA sequence: TGCAGTGCTAGAGTACCGGGGGGGGAGCAGTTCTTC. Translating it yields CSARVPGGEQFF.